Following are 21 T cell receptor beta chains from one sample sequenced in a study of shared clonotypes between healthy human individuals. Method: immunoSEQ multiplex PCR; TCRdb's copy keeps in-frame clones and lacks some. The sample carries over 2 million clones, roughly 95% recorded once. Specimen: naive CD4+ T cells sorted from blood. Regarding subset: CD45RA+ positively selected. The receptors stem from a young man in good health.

CDR3 nucleotides: TGTGCCAGCAGTCCCCGGACAGGTATCACTGAAGCTTTCTTT. Translated: CASSPRTGITEAFF. The V call is TRBV7-8, the J call TRBJ1-1, with 7 bases that match TRBD1. CDR3 length: 14 residues. Germline V gene sequence: CDR1 SGHVS, CDR2 FQNEAQ. V lost 6 bases, J lost 4 bases, and 8 bases stayed unmatched. The whole variable domain, filled in from reference TRBV7-8 and TRBJ1-1, reads GAGVSQSPRYKVAKRGQDVALRCDPISGHVSLFWYQQALGQGPEFLTYFQNEAQLDKSGLPSDRFFAERPEGSVSTLKIQRTQQEDSAVYLCASSPRTGITEAFFGQGTRLTVV.

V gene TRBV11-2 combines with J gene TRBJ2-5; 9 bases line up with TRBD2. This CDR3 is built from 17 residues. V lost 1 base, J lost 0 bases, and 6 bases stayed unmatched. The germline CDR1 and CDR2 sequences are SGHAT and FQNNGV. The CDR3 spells CASSLGFAGGDQETQYF. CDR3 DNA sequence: TGTGCCAGCAGCTTAGGCTTCGCGGGAGGGGACCAAGAGACCCAGTACTTC.

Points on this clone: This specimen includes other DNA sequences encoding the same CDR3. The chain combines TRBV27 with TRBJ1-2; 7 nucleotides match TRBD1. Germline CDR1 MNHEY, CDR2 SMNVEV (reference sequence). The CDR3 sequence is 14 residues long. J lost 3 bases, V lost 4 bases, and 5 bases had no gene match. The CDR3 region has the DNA TGTGCCAGCAGTTCAGGGGGAGTGGACTATGGCTACACCTTC. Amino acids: CASSSGGVDYGYTF.

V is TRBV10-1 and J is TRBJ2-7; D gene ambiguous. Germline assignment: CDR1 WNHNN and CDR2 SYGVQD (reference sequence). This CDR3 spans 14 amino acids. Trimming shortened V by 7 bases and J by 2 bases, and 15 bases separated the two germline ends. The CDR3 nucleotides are TGCGCCAGCACCCATGACACGGATACCTACGAGCAGTACTTC. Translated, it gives CASTHDTDTYEQYF.

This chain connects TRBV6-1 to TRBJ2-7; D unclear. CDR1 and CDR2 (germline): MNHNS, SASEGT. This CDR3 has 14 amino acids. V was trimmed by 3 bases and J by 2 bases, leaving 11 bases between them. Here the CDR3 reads CASSDAGYTYEQYF. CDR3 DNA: TGTGCCAGCAGTGACGCAGGCTACACCTACGAGCAGTACTTC.

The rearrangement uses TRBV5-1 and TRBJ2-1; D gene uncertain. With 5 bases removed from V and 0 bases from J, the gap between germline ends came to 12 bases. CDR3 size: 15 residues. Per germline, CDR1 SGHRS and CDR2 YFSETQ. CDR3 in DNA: TGCGCCAGCAGTCCCGAAAAGAGCTCCTACAATGAGCAGTTCTTC. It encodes CASSPEKSSYNEQFF. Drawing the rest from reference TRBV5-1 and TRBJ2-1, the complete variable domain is KAGVTQTPRYLIKTRGQQVTLSCSPISGHRSVSWYQQTPGQGLQFLFEYFSETQRNKGNFPGRFSGRQFSNSRSEMNVSTLELGDSALYLCASSPEKSSYNEQFFGPGTRLTVL.

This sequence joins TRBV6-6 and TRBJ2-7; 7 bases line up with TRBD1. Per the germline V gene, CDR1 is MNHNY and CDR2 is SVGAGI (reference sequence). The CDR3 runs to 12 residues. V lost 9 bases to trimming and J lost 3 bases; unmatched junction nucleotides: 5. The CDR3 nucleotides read TGTGCCAGTACTGGACAGGTCTACGAGCAGTACTTC. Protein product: CASTGQVYEQYF.

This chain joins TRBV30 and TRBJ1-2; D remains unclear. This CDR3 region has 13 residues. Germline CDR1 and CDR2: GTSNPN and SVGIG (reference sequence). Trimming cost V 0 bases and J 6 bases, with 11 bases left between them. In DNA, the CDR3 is TGTGCCTGGAGTGTAAAACAGAGCGATGGCTACACCTTC. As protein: CAWSVKQSDGYTF.

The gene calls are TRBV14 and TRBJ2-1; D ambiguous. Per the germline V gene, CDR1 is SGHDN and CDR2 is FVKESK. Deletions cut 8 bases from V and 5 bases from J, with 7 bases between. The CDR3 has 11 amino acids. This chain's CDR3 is CASSFDNEQFF. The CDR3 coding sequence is TGTGCCAGCTCATTCGACAATGAGCAGTTCTTC. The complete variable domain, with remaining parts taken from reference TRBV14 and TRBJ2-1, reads EAGVTQFPSHSVIEKGQTVTLRCDPISGHDNLYWYRRVMGKEIKFLLHFVKESKQDESGMPNNRFLAERTGGTYSTLKVQPAELEDSGVYFCASSFDNEQFFGPGTRLTVL.

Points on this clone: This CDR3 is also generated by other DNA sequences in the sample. The CDR3 is CASSEGMNTEAFF. CDR3 in DNA: TGTGCCAGCAGTGAGGGGATGAACACTGAAGCTTTCTTT. The genes are TRBV6-5 and TRBJ1-1, with D perhaps matching TRBD1 (5 bases). Germline assignment: CDR1 MNHEY and CDR2 SVGAGI. The CDR3 loop spans 13 amino acids. The V and J ends lost 5 bases and 0 bases respectively, with 7 bases between them.

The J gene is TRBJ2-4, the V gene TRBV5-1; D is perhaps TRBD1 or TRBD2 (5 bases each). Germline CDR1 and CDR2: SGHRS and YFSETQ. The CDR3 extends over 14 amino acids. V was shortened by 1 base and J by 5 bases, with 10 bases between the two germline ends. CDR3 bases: TGCGCCAGCAGCTTGTGGGGGTTGGAAAACATTCAGTACTTC. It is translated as CASSLWGLENIQYF.

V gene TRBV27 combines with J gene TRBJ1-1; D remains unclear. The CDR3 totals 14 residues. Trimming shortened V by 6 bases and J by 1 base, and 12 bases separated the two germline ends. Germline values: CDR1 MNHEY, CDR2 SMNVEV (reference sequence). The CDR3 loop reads CASRSREGNTEAFF. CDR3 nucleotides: TGTGCCAGCAGGTCCCGAGAGGGGAACACTGAAGCTTTCTTT.

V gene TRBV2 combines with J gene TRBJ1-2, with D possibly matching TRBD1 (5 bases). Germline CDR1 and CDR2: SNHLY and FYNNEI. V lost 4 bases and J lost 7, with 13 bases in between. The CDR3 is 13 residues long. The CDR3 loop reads CASSADSRSGYTF. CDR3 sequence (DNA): TGTGCCAGCAGTGCAGACAGTCGGTCTGGCTACACCTTC.

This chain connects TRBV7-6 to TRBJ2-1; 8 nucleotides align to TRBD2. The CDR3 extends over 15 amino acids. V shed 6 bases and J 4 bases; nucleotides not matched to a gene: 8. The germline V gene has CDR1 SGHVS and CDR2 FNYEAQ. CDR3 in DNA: TGTGCCAGCAGACCCGGGGGGGTGGGTTACAATGAGCAGTTCTTC. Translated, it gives CASRPGGVGYNEQFF.

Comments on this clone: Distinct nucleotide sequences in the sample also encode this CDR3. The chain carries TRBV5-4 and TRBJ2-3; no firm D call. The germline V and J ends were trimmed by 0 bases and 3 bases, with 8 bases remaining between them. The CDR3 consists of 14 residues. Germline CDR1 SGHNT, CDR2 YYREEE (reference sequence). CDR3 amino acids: CASSLGQTTDTQYF. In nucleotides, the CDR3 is TGTGCCAGCAGCTTGGGCCAGACAACAGATACGCAGTATTTT.

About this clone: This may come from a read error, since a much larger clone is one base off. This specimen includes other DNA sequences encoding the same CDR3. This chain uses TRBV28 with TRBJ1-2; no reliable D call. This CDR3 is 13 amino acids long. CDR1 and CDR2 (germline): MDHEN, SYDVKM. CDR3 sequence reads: CASSLAINYGYTF. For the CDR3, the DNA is TGTGCCAGTAGTTTAGCCATAAACTATGGCTACACCTTC.

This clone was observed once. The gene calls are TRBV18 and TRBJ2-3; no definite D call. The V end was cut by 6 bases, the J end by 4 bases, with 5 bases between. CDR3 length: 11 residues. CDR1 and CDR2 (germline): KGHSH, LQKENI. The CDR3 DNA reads TGTGCCAGCTCCTCTCCAGATACGCAGTATTTT. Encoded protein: CASSSPDTQYF.

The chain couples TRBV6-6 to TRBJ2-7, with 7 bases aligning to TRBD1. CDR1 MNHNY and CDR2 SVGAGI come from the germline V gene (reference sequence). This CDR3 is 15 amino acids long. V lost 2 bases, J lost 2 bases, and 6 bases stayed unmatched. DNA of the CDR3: TGTGCCAGCAGTTACGACAGGGAAGGGGCCTACGAGCAGTACTTC. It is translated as CASSYDREGAYEQYF.

CDR3 sequence reads: CASSPGTGGRRTNEKLFF. The CDR3 DNA follows: TGCGCCAGCAGCCCTGGGACAGGGGGCCGGAGGACTAATGAAAAACTGTTTTTT. The chain has TRBV4-1 and TRBJ1-4; the match to TRBD1 covers 12 bases. Germline V lookup: CDR1 MGHRA, CDR2 YSYEKL. The CDR3 is 18 residues long. V dropped 4 bases and J dropped 2; count of bases not matched to a gene: 8.

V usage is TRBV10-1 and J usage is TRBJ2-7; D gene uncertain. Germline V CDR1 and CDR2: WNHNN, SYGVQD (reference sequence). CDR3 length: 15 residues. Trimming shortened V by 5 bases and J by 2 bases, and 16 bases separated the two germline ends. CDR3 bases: TGCGCCAGCAGTCCCACGGGTCTCGAGACCTACGAGCAGTACTTC. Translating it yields CASSPTGLETYEQYF.

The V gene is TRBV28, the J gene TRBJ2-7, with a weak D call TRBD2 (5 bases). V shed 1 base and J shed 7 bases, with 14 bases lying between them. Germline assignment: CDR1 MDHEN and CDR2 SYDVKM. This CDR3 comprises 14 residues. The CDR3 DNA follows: TGTGCCAGCAGTTTATATTTAAACCCGGGAGAGCAGTACTTC. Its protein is CASSLYLNPGEQYF.